This T cell receptor beta chain was identified in a study of cytomegalovirus exposure and HLA in healthy donors. Points from the study as a whole: Clonal expansion was found to be greater in HLA-associated TCR beta chains than in equally common others in a later analysis.

PCR amplification relied on 60 Vbeta primers (plus 13 Jbeta primers). The data were produced by immunoSEQ multiplex PCR, yet TCRdb's version contains in-frame clones alone and is incomplete. The sample holds about 200,000 clones, 70% to 80% seen once. About this clone itself: Its target is not known.

This receptor was taken from a man aged 40-55 years in good health and CMV-seronegative. The sample was PBMCs.

The DNA for the CDR3 is TGCAGCGTTGAAGGCAGCTATGGCTACACCTTC. It yields the protein CSVEGSYGYTF. The chain recombines TRBV29-1 with TRBJ1-2; D not resolved. V dropped 1 base and J dropped 4 bases, with 4 bases sitting between them. Germline V gives CDR1 SQVTM, CDR2 ANQGSEA. CDR3 length: 11 amino acids.